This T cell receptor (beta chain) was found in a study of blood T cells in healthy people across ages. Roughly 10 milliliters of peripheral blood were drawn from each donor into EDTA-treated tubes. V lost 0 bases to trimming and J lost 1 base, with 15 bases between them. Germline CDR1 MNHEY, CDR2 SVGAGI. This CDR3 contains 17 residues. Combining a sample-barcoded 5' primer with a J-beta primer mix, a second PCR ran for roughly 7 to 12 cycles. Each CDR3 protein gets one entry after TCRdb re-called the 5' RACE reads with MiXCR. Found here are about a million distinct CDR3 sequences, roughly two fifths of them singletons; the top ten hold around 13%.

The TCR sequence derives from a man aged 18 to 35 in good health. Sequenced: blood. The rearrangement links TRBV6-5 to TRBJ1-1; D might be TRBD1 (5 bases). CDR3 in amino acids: CASSYSEYRTSNTEAFF. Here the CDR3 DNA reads TGTGCCAGCAGTTACTCGGAATACAGGACCTCGAACACTGAAGCTTTCTTT.